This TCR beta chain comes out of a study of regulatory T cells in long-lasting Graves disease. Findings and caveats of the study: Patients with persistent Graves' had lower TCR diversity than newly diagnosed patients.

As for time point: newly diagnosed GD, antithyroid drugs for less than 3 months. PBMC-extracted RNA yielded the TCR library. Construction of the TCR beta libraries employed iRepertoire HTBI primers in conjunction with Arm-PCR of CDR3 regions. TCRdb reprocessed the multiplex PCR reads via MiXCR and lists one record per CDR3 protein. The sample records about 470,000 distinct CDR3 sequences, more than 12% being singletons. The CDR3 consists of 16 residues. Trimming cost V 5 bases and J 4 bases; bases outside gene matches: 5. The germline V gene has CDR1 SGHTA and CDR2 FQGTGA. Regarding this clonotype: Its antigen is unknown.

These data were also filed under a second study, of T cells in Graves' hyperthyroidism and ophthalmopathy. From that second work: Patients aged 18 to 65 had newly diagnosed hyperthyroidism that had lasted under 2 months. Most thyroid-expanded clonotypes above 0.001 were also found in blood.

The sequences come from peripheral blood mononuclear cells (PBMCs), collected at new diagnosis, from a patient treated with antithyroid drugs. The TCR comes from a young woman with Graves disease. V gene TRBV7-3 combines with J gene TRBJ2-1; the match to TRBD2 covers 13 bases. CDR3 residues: CASSLTSGREYNEQFF. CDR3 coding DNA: TGTGCCAGCAGCCTTACTAGCGGGAGGGAGTACAATGAGCAGTTCTTC.